This T cell receptor beta chain emerged from a study of CD8+ T cells in alopecia areata. cDNA prepared by RNA extraction and subsequent reverse transcription served as the template for sequencing. Method: immunoSEQ multiplex PCR; TCRdb's copy keeps in-frame clones and lacks some. The sample yields 95,000 to 150,000 clones, 53% seen once. Notes on this clone: Its antigen is as yet unknown.

Treatment in this sample: oral pan-JAK inhibitor, 5-10 mg twice daily. Those with alopecia areata gave lesional scalp punch biopsies and peripheral blood. The ends were cut back, 6 bases at V and 2 bases at J, with 20 bases in the middle. Germline-derived CDR1 and CDR2 are SGDLS and YYNGEE. The CDR3 sequence is 16 residues long. Whole-study results and caveats: Sequencing of scalp tissue also captures the resident alphabeta T cells of normal skin. Among the top 100, expanded CD8+ clones were significantly decreased by tofacitinib, as was scalp clonality. Scalp and blood retained many expanded lesional clones during tofacitinib.

This sequence was found in a human donor with alopecia areata. This sample comprised CD4+ T cells sorted from blood, obtained at week 4, from a patient treated with tofacitinib. V and J are TRBV9 and TRBJ2-5, with TRBD2 as a possible D gene (5 bases). The CDR3 DNA is TGTGCCAGCACCACCGGCCCTGGGAGTAGTCAAGAGACCCAGTACTTC. Translation gives CASTTGPGSSQETQYF.